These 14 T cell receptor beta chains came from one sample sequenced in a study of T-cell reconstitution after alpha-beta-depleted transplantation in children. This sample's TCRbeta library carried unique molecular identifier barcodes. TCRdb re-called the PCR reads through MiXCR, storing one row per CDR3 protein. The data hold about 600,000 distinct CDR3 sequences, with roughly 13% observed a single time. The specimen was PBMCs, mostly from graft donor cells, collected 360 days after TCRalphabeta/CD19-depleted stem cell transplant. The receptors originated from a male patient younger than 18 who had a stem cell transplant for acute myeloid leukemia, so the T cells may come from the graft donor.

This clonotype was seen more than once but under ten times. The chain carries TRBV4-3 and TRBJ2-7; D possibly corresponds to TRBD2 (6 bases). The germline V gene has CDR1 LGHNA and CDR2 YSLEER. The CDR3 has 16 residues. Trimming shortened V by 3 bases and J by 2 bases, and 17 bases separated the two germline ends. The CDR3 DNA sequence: TGCGCCAGCAGCCAGATAACGGGACTCAATGCCTACGAGCAGTACTTC. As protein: CASSQITGLNAYEQYF.

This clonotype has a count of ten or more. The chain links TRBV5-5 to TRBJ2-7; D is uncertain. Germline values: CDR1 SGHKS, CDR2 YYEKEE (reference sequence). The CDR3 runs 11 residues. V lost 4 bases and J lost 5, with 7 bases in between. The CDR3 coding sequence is TGTGCCAGCAGCCACAGCCACGAGCAGTACTTC. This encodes CASSHSHEQYF.

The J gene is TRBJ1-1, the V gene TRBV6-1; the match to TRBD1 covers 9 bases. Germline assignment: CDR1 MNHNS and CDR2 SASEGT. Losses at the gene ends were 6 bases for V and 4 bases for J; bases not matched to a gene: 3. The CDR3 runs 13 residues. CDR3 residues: CASSTDRGTEAFF. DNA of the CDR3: TGTGCCAGCAGCACGGACAGGGGCACTGAAGCTTTCTTT.

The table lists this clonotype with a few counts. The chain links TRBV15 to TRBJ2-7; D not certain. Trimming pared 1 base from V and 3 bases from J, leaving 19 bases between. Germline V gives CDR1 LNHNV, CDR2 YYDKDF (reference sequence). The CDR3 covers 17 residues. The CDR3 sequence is CATSRVIGQENFYEQYF. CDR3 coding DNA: TGTGCCACCAGCAGAGTGATAGGGCAGGAGAACTTCTACGAGCAGTACTTC. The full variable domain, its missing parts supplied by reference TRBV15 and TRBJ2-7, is DAMVIQNPRYQVTQFGKPVTLSCSQTLNHNVMYWYQQKSSQAPKLLFHYYDKDFNNEADTPDNFQSRRPNTSFCFLDIRSPGLGDTAMYLCATSRVIGQENFYEQYFGPGTRLTVT.

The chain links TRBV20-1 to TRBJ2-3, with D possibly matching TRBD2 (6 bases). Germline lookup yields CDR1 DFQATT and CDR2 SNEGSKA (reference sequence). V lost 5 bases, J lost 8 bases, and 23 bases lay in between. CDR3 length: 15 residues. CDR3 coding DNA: TGCAGTGCTGGGAAATCGGGACTTTCAGGTGGTACGCAGTATTTT. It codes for CSAGKSGLSGGTQYF.

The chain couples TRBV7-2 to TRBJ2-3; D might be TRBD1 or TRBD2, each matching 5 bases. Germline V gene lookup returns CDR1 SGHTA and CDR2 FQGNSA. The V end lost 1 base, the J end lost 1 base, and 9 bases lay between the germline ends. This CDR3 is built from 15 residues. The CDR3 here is CASSLVSGRTDTQYF. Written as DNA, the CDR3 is TGTGCCAGCAGCTTAGTATCGGGACGCACAGATACGCAGTATTTT.

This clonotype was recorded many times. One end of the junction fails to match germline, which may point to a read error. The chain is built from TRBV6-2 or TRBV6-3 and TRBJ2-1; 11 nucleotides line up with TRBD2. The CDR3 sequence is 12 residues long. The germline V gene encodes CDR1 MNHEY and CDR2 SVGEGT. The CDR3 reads CASSHPLGLAVF. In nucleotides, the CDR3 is TGTGCCAGCAGTCACCCCCTGGGACTAGCGGTCTTC.

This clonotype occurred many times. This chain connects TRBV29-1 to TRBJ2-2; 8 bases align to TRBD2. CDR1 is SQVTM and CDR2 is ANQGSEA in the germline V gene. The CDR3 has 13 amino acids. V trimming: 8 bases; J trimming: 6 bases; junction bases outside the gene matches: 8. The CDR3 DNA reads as TGCAGCTCGGGGGCGGGAGGCGCCGGGGAGCTGTTTTTT. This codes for CSSGAGGAGELFF.

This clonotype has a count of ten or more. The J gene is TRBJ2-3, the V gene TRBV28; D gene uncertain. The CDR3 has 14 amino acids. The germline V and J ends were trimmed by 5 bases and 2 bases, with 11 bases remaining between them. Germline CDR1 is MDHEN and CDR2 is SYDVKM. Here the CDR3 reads CASSRDRTTDTQYF. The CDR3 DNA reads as TGTGCCAGCAGTAGGGATCGAACCACAGATACGCAGTATTTT.

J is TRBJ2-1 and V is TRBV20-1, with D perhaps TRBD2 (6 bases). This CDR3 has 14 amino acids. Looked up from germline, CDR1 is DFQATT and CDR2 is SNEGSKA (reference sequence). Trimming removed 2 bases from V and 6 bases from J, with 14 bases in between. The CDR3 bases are TGCAGTGCTAGACTACTACGGGGGATCAATGAGCAGTTCTTC. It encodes CSARLLRGINEQFF.

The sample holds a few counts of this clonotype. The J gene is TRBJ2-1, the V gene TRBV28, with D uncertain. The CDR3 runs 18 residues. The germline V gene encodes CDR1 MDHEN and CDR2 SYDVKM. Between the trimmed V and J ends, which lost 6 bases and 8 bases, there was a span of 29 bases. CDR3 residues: CASRNPNGPRFGVDEQFF. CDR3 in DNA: TGTGCCAGCAGGAACCCGAACGGCCCAAGGTTTGGAGTCGATGAGCAGTTCTTC.

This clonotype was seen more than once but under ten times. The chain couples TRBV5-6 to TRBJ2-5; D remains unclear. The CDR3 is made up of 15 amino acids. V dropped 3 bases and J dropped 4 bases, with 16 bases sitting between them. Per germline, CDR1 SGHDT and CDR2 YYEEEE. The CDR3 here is CASSSPGQGLETQYF. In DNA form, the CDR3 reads TGTGCCAGCAGCTCTCCGGGTCAAGGGTTAGAGACCCAGTACTTC.

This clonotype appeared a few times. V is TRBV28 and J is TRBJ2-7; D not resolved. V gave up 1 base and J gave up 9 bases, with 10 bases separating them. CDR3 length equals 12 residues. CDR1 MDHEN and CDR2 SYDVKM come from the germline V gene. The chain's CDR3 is CASSLSRQRQYF. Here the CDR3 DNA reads TGTGCCAGCAGTTTATCGCGTCAACGGCAGTACTTC. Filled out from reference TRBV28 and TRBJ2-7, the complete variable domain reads DVKVTQSSRYLVKRTGEKVFLECVQDMDHENMFWYRQDPGLGLRLIYFSYDVKMKEKGDIPEGYSVSREKKERFSLILESASTNQTSMYLCASSLSRQRQYFGPGTRLTVT.

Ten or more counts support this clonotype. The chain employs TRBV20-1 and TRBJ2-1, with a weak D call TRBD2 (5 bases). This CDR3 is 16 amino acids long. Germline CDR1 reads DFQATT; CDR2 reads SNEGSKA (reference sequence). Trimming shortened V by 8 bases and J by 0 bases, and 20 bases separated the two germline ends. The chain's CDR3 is CSRSRRAVSSYNEQFF. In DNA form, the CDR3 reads TGCAGTCGGAGCAGGCGAGCGGTGAGCTCCTACAATGAGCAGTTCTTC.